This is a list of T cell receptor beta chains from one sample in a study of cytomegalovirus exposure and HLA in healthy donors. Using immunoSEQ multiplex PCR, the repertoire was profiled, and TCRdb retains in-frame clones only, with some absent. The sample contains around 67,000 clones, about 80% of which appear only once. The source material was PBMCs. Receptors were obtained from a man aged 18 to 29 in good health and CMV-seropositive. The CDR3 runs from the conserved cysteine through the conserved F or W. Fields, in order: V gene, J gene, clone size, D gene, CDR3 DNA, CDR3 protein. The D gene is left open where the match is weak. Not all rows give a size; the values are once, few, many and, for expanded clones, a class.

TRBV30	TRBJ1-5	.	.	TGTGCCTGGAGTTTGTCAGGGGTCCAGCCCCAGCATTTT	CAWSLSGVQPQHF
TRBV30	TRBJ2-3	few	TRBD2	TGTGCCTGGAGGGGCTCGGGAGGGTTCACAGATACGCAGTATTTT	CAWRGSGGFTDTQYF
TRBV7-8	TRBJ1-1	.	.	TGTGCCAGCAGCTTAGGGTTCCGAGGATCTGAAGCTTTCTTT	CASSLGFRGSEAFF
TRBV20-1	TRBJ2-5	.	.	TGCAGTGCACAGCGGGAGACCCAGTACTTC	CSAQRETQYF
TRBV10-1	TRBJ2-5	.	TRBD2	TGCGCCAGTAGTCTAGCGGGACAGCAAGAGACCCAGTACTTC	CASSLAGQQETQYF
TRBV9	TRBJ2-7	.	.	TGTGCCAGCAGCGTAGGGCAGTTCTACGAGCAGTACTTC	CASSVGQFYEQYF
TRBV11-1	TRBJ2-5	few	TRBD2	TGTGCCAGCAGCCGTGGGACTAGCGGGTATCAAGAGACCCAGTACTTC	CASSRGTSGYQETQYF
TRBV5-1	TRBJ1-1	once	.	TGCGCCAGCAGCTTAGATACAGGGATGGCTTTCTTT	CASSLDTGMAFF
TRBV7-8	TRBJ1-1	.	TRBD1	TGTGCCACCGGGGACGCAGGGGGCCCGGCGAACACTGAAGCTTTCTTT	CATGDAGGPANTEAFF
TRBV30	TRBJ1-5	once	.	TGTGCCTGGAGCGCCGGGGGGAATCAGCCCCAGCATTTT	CAWSAGGNQPQHF
TRBV4-1	TRBJ2-5	.	TRBD2	TGCGCCAGCAGCCAATCTAGCGGAAGAGAGACCCAGTACTTC	CASSQSSGRETQYF
TRBV30	TRBJ2-1	.	.	TGTGCCTGGAGTGTACGGTTACCGGAGCAGTTCTTC	CAWSVRLPEQFF
TRBV7-9	TRBJ2-7	.	.	TGTGCCAGCAGCTTAGAAGAGTCAGGGGACTACGAGCAGTACTTC	CASSLEESGDYEQYF
TRBV9	TRBJ1-2	.	TRBD1	TGTGCCAGCAGCCCCAGGGGGGGCAGGGGGCACTATGGCTACACCTTC	CASSPRGGRGHYGYTF
TRBV29-1	TRBJ2-5	.	TRBD1	TGCAGCGTTGAAGGGGACAGGGGTGTCGGTGAGACCCAGTACTTC	CSVEGDRGVGETQYF
TRBV4-1	TRBJ2-3	.	.	TGCGCCAGCAGCCAAGAGCGCTGGGCCAGCACAGATACGCAGTATTTT	CASSQERWASTDTQYF
TRBV28	TRBJ2-7	.	.	TGTGCCAGCAGTTTAAGCGTAGGGGCTAAAACCTCCTACGAGCAGTACTTC	CASSLSVGAKTSYEQYF
TRBV11-2	TRBJ2-3	few	.	TGTGCCAGCAGTTACACAGATACGCAGTATTTT	CASSYTDTQYF
TRBV5-1	TRBJ1-2	.	.	TGCGCCAGCATCACGGAGTTCTATGGCTACACCTTC	CASITEFYGYTF
TRBV30	TRBJ2-3	.	.	TGTGCCTGGAGCCCTCACCAGGGCGGCACCTTTGGTACGCAGTATTTT	CAWSPHQGGTFGTQYF
TRBV6-5	TRBJ1-5	.	.	TGTGCCAGCAGCAGAGACAGTGGCAATCAGCCCCAGCATTTT	CASSRDSGNQPQHF
TRBV9	TRBJ1-2	once	.	TGTGCCAGCAGCGTAGAAACAGGGAAGTATGGCTACACCTTC	CASSVETGKYGYTF
TRBV7-3	TRBJ2-3	.	.	TGTGCCAGCAGTCATGGCAGCACAGATACGCAGTATTTT	CASSHGSTDTQYF
TRBV30	TRBJ1-2	.	TRBD1	TGTGCCTGGAGAGGGACAGGCGCCCTGGGCTACACCTTC	CAWRGTGALGYTF
TRBV5-4	TRBJ2-3	.	TRBD2	TGTGCCAGCAGCTTGGCGGCGGGAGCCACAGATACGCAGTATTTT	CASSLAAGATDTQYF
TRBV6-1	TRBJ1-2	.	.	TGTGCCAGCAGTGAAGCGACCGGGATCTATGGCTACACCTTC	CASSEATGIYGYTF
TRBV7-9	TRBJ1-2	few	.	TGTGCCAGCAGCTTGCAGTCAGGCCTCTATGGCTACACCTTC	CASSLQSGLYGYTF
TRBV4-1	TRBJ1-2	.	.	TGCGCCAGCAGCCAAGTGGGCAGGGGCCCCATGGAGTGCACCTTC	CASSQVGRGPMECTF
TRBV6-5	TRBJ1-2	once	.	TGTGCCAGCAGTGCGGGACTGGCCAACTATGGCTACACCTTC	CASSAGLANYGYTF
TRBV29-1	TRBJ1-2	.	TRBD1	TGCAGCGCTCTGGGACAGGGCTACACCTTC	CSALGQGYTF
TRBV27	TRBJ1-1	.	.	TGTGCCAGCAGTTTATCGGGGGGGGAAGCTTTCTTT	CASSLSGGEAFF
TRBV4-1	TRBJ2-3	.	TRBD1	TGCGCCAGCAGCCAGGCGACAGGGGGTCTTTTCACAGATACGCAGTATTTT	CASSQATGGLFTDTQYF
TRBV11-2	TRBJ2-7	.	TRBD2	TGTGCCAGCAGCTTAGAGGTGGGAGGGGTCGACGAGCAGTACTTC	CASSLEVGGVDEQYF
TRBV9	TRBJ1-1	.	.	TGTGCCAGCAGCCAAATTTCAAGCAACACTGAAGCTTTCTTT	CASSQISSNTEAFF
TRBV10-3	TRBJ1-1	.	.	TGTGCCATCAGTGCCGGGACACAGAACACTGAAGCTTTCTTT	CAISAGTQNTEAFF
TRBV29-1	TRBJ2-2	.	.	TGCAGCGTTTCTAAGGCGGCCACCGGGGAGCTGTTTTTT	CSVSKAATGELFF
TRBV4-1	TRBJ1-6	.	TRBD1	TGCGCCAGCAGCCAACCCCGGGACAGGGTTTCACCCCTCCACTTT	CASSQPRDRVSPLHF
TRBV4-1	TRBJ1-5	.	.	TGCGCCAGCAGCCAAGTTGCGGCAGGGGTACCTCCTAGCAATCAGCCCCAGCATTTT	CASSQVAAGVPPSNQPQHF
TRBV29-1	TRBJ1-1	.	TRBD1	TGCAGCGCCTTCGGGACAGGGGATTACCAGAACACTGAAGCTTTCTTT	CSAFGTGDYQNTEAFF
TRBV20-1	TRBJ2-3	.	.	TGCAGTGCGGCAGTCACAGATACGCAGTATTTT	CSAAVTDTQYF
TRBV4-1	TRBJ2-7	.	TRBD2	TGCGCCAGCAGCCAAGACCGGACTAGCGGGATCTACGAGCAGTACTTC	CASSQDRTSGIYEQYF
TRBV6-1	TRBJ2-7	few	.	TGTGCAACCCGGCAGGATTTATCCTCCTACGAGCAGTACTTC	CATRQDLSSYEQYF
TRBV13	TRBJ2-7	once	.	TGTGCCAGCACCGAGGGGGGGGATAACGAGCAGTACTTC	CASTEGGDNEQYF
TRBV9	TRBJ1-2	.	.	TGTGCCAGCAGCGCCTCCATCAGGGATGGCTACACCTTC	CASSASIRDGYTF
TRBV6-5	TRBJ2-7	.	TRBD2	TGTGCCAGCAGAACCTTAGCGGGGGAGACCTACGAGCAGTACTTC	CASRTLAGETYEQYF